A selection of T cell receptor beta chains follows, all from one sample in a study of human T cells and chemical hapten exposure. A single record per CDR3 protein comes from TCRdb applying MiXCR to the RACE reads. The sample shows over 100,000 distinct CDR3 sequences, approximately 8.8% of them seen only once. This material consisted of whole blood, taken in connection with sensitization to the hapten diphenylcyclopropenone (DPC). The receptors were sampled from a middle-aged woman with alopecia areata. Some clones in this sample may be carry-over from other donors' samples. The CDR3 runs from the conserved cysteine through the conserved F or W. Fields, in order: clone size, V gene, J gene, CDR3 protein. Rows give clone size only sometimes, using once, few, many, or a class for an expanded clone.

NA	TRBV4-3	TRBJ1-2	CASSQAGTFNYGYTF
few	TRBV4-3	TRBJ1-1	CASRSNVNTEAFF
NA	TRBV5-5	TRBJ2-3	CASSLVGGRRNTQYF
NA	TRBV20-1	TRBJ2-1	CSASRGGYNEQFF
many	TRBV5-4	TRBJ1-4	CASSLGPIGEKLFF
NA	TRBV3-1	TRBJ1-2	CASTTQGGYGYTF
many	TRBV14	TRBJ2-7	CASSQRGGYSYEQYF
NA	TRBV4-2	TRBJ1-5	CASSQDGRTDQPQHF
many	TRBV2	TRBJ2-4	CASSEGPQRIQYF
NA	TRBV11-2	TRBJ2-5	CASSLRSPAGTLGGTQYF
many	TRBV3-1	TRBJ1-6	CASSPLRGENSPLHF
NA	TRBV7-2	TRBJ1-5	CASSLVVGSNQPQHF
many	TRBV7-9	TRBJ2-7	CASSFYDEGELYF
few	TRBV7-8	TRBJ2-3	CASSLPGLADTQYF
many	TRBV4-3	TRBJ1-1	CASSPLEGQNTEAFF
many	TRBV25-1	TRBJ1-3	CASSGAGLKGRAGNTIYF
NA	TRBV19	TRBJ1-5	CASQGRGQPQHF
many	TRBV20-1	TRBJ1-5	CSAYTGSNQPQHF
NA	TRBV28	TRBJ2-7	CASSLDSPSYEQYF
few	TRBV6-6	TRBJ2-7	CASRQTEDRSYEQYF
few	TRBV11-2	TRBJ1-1	CASRGPWLNTEAFF
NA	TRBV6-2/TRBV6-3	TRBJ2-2	CASTPMTSGGPNTGELFF
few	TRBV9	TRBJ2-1	CASRPAGTGRGDEQFF
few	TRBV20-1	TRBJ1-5	CSASSRAQGHQPQHF
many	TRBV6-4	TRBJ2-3	CASRATGGTDTQYF
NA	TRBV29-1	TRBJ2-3	CSVNGGPITDTQYF
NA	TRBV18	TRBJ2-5	CASSPLGSGAGETQYF
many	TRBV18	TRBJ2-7	CASSPDSGSYEQYF
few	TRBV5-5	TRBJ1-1	CASSRALRGMNTEAFF
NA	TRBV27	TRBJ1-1	CATWGRTEAFF
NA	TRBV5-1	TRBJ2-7	CASTQTVGRTYEQYF
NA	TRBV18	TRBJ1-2	CASSGAGADYGYTF
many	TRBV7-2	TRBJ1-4	CASSLGKPGHPATNEKLFF
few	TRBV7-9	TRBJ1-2	CASSLEASSYGYTF
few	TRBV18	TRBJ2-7	CASSPSGYSYEQYF
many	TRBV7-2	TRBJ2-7	CASSLGTSGTYEQYF
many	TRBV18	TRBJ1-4	CASSPQGWSNEKLFF
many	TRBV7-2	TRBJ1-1	CASSLRRGSNTEAFF
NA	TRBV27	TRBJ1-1	CASSIRQGAWTEAFF
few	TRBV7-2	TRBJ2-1	CASSFYLAGNDEQFF
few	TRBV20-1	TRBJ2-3	CSALSTGTSGFYTQYF
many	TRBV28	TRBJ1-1	CASSLTNLVNTEAFF
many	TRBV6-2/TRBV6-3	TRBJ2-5	CASRKGILDKETQYF
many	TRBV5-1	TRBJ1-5	CASSWDGQGGQPQHF
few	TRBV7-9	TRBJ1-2	CASSLETQNYGYTF
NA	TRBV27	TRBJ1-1	CASSLFRATEAFF
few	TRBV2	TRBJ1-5	CATARQSSNQPQHF
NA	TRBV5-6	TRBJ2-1	CASSGPSGGLPHEQFF
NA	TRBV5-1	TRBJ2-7	CASSSQTGSYEQYF
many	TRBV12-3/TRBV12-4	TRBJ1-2	CASSLASVYHGYTF
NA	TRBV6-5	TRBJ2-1	CASSPALAGGAHNEQFF
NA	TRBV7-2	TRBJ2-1	CASSSDQTHNEQFF
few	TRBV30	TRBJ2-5	CAWSVQVQETQYF
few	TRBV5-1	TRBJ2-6	CASSFTGSGANVLTF
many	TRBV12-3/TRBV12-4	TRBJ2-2	CASSFRPPFANTGELFF
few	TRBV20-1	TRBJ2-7	CSVPSSSGGYEQYF
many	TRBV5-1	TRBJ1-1	CASSSDGQSRTEAFF
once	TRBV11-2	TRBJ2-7	CASSLDRVEQYF
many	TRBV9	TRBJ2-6	CASSEGPGANVLTF
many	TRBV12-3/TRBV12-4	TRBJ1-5	CASSLGRSDQPQHF